These T cell receptor beta chains were read from a single sample in a study of identical twins. TCRdb recomputed calls from the 5' RACE reads with MiXCR, one row per CDR3 protein. The sample comprises approximately 630,000 distinct CDR3 sequences, about 7.1% of which are singletons, and 1.5% to 2% rests with the top ten. This sample was also put to use in a study of yellow fever vaccine responses in identical twins.

Sequenced: PBMCs. Source of these receptors: a woman aged 18-29 years in good health. The CDR3 runs from the conserved cysteine through the conserved F or W. The order of the fields is clone size, V gene, D gene, J gene, CDR3 DNA, CDR3 protein. The D gene is left open where the match is weak. Where a row states a size, it is once, few, many or the class of an expanded clone; other rows omit it.

>.|TRBV20-1|TRBD2|TRBJ2-2
TGCTGTGCTAGATCCGGGACTAGCGGTAACACCGGGGAGCTGTTTTTT
CCARSGTSGNTGELFF
>.|TRBV4-1|.|TRBJ1-4
TGCGCCAGCAGCCTTGCACAGGGAAAACTGTTTTTT
CASSLAQGKLFF
>many|TRBV28|.|TRBJ2-1
TGTGCCAGCAGTAGGGTGGTTGGCGAAAAAAGATCCATTGAGCAGTTCTTC
CASSRVVGEKRSIEQFF
>.|TRBV3-1|.|TRBJ1-3
TGTGCCAGCAGGCCGAGGGGCGCCGGAAACACCATATATTTT
CASRPRGAGNTIYF
>many|TRBV29-1|.|TRBJ2-3
TGCAGCGTTGAAAAGGTAGCGGGCACAGATACGCAGTATTTT
CSVEKVAGTDTQYF
>few|TRBV20-1|TRBD1|TRBJ2-2
TGCAGTGCGACGGGACAGGGAAACACCGGGGAGCTGTTTTTT
CSATGQGNTGELFF
>many|TRBV12-3/TRBV12-4|.|TRBJ2-3
TGTGCCAGCACCCCGGAGGGATCCGTCACAGATACGCAGTATTTT
CASTPEGSVTDTQYF
>.|TRBV2|.|TRBJ2-7
TGTGCCAGACAGGAGAACTACGAGCAGTACTTC
CARQENYEQYF
>.|TRBV28|TRBD1|TRBJ2-3
TGTGCCAGCACTAGTGGACAGGGAAGGACAGATACGCAGTATTTT
CASTSGQGRTDTQYF
>few|TRBV12-3/TRBV12-4|.|TRBJ2-1
TGTGCCAGCAGGGGGGGACAGCCCATCAGAGGGGTTTACAATGAGCAGTTCTTC
CASRGGQPIRGVYNEQFF
>many|TRBV7-8|TRBD1|TRBJ1-1
TGTGCCAGCAGCTTACCGCTGTACCGGACAGGGGGCACTGAAGCTTTCTTT
CASSLPLYRTGGTEAFF
>many|TRBV5-1|.|TRBJ1-6
TGTGCCAGCAGTTTAGGGAATTCACCCCTCCACTTT
CASSLGNSPLHF
>many|TRBV4-1|.|TRBJ2-1
TGCGCCAGCAGCCACCCAGCAAATGAGCAGTTCTTC
CASSHPANEQFF
>.|TRBV12-3/TRBV12-4|TRBD2|TRBJ2-7
TGTGCCAGCAGTTCCAGGTGGGGAGGGCCGGGGGAGCAGTACTTC
CASSSRWGGPGEQYF
>many|TRBV7-9|.|TRBJ1-4
TGTGCCAGCAGCCGTGGGACCGCGGAGGGGGAAAAACTGTTTTTT
CASSRGTAEGEKLFF
>.|TRBV4-1|.|TRBJ1-3
TGCGCCAGCAGCCAAGGCGTAGACTCTGGAAACACCATATATTTT
CASSQGVDSGNTIYF
>.|TRBV12-3/TRBV12-4|TRBD1|TRBJ2-2
TGTGCCAGCAGCATACAGGGGAAAAACACCGGGGAGCTGTTTTTT
CASSIQGKNTGELFF
>few|TRBV15|TRBD2|TRBJ2-1
TGTGCCACCAGCAGAGATTTATTGCCCACGTTAGCGGGGGGGCGCAATGAGCAGTTCTTC
CATSRDLLPTLAGGRNEQFF
>.|TRBV6-2/TRBV6-3|.|TRBJ2-1
TGTGCCAGCAGTTACGGGGGCCATGAGCAGTTCTTC
CASSYGGHEQFF
>many|TRBV7-9|.|TRBJ2-1
TGTGCCAGCAGCCCTGGGCTGCTTTCCTACAATGAGCAGTTCTTC
CASSPGLLSYNEQFF
>.|TRBV3-1|.|TRBJ2-1
TGTGCCAGCTGCCCGGAGGGGGCCCGTTACAATGAGCAGTTCTTC
CASCPEGARYNEQFF
>few|TRBV2|TRBD1|TRBJ2-1
TGTGCCAGCAAGGACAGGGGCGATGAGCAGTTCTTC
CASKDRGDEQFF
>.|TRBV7-8|.|TRBJ2-3
TGTGCCAGCAGCCGAGGGCCTCCAGATACGCAGTATTTT
CASSRGPPDTQYF
>many|TRBV6-1|TRBD2|TRBJ2-2
TGTGCCAGCAGCCCGGGACTAGCGGGGGGGGAGCTGTTTTTT
CASSPGLAGGELFF
>few|TRBV6-1|.|TRBJ1-4
TGTGCCAGCAGTCGGGGTTGGAGTGAAAAACTGTTTTTT
CASSRGWSEKLFF
>few|TRBV6-5|TRBD1|TRBJ2-3
TGTGCCAGCAGTTCCCAGGGGGATTGGGATACGCAGTATTTT
CASSSQGDWDTQYF
>many|TRBV5-1|TRBD2|TRBJ2-7
TGCGCCAGCAGCTCGCTATCTAGCGGGACCTCCTACGAGCAGTACTTC
CASSSLSSGTSYEQYF
>many|TRBV5-1|.|TRBJ2-3
TGCGCCAGCAGCACCCCGGCACAGCCTACAGATACGCAGTATTTT
CASSTPAQPTDTQYF
>many|TRBV11-1|TRBD1|TRBJ2-5
TGTGCCAGCAGTCGACTGGACAGGGTGCTACAAGAGACCCAGTACTTC
CASSRLDRVLQETQYF
>few|TRBV19|.|TRBJ2-5
TGTGCCAGTAGTACCCGGGACATCCAAGAGACCCAGTACTTC
CASSTRDIQETQYF
>many|TRBV11-2|TRBD2|TRBJ2-3
TGCGCCAGCACACCGGGGGGTAGCACAGATACGCAGTATTTT
CASTPGGSTDTQYF
>few|TRBV3-1|TRBD2|TRBJ2-5
TGTGCCAGCAGCCCACCGGGACTAGCGGGAGTGGGTCAAGAGACCCAGTACTTC
CASSPPGLAGVGQETQYF
>many|TRBV7-9|.|TRBJ2-1
TGTGCCAGCAGCCCCAGGGTCAGCTCCTACAATGAGCAGTTCTTC
CASSPRVSSYNEQFF
>.|TRBV12-3/TRBV12-4|.|TRBJ1-2
TGTGCCAGCAGTTTATTTAACAGGGTAATAATCGGTGGCTACACCTTC
CASSLFNRVIIGGYTF
>few|TRBV4-1|.|TRBJ1-1
TGCGCCAGCAGCCAAGATGGAGCCCCGAACACTGAAGCTTTCTTT
CASSQDGAPNTEAFF
>few|TRBV27|.|TRBJ2-1
TGTGCCAGCAGTTTATCTCCGGACTCCCGCGGGCCAATTGAGCAGTTCTTC
CASSLSPDSRGPIEQFF
>many|TRBV24-1|.|TRBJ2-7
TGTGCCACCAGTGATTCTCGGACATACGACTACGAGCAGTACTTC
CATSDSRTYDYEQYF
>.|TRBV20-1|.|TRBJ1-2
TGCAGTGCTAGGTCTGGACAGCTGCTTCCTGGCTACACCTTC
CSARSGQLLPGYTF
>few|TRBV28|.|TRBJ2-1
TGTGCCAGCAGTTTGGGGACGGGAACGGCGTTCTTC
CASSLGTGTAFF
>.|TRBV19|.|TRBJ1-6
TGTGCCACCCAAAGTGGCGGAGCGGCGTCACCCCTCCACTTT
CATQSGGAASPLHF
>.|TRBV7-9|.|TRBJ2-2
TGTGCCAGCAGCATCAGGGTCGGGGAGCTGTTTTTT
CASSIRVGELFF
>many|TRBV20-1|TRBD2|TRBJ2-1
TGCAGTGCTAGACGGGAGGTTGACAATGAGCAGTTCTTC
CSARREVDNEQFF
>.|TRBV6-1|.|TRBJ2-5
TGTGCCAGCCAGCGGTTAGACCAAGAGACCCAGTACTTC
CASQRLDQETQYF
>few|TRBV24-1|TRBD2|TRBJ2-3
TGTGCCACCAGTGATTTTCCCGGTCGGACTAGCGGGGTCGGCGATACGCAGTATTTT
CATSDFPGRTSGVGDTQYF
>.|TRBV9|.|TRBJ2-1
TGTGCCAGCAGCGTAGCGGAGGGTTCCTACAATGAGCAGTTCTTC
CASSVAEGSYNEQFF
>many|TRBV4-1|.|TRBJ1-1
TGCGCCAGCAGCCAAGTTAAGACCGGACAGATGAACACTGAAGCTTTCTTT
CASSQVKTGQMNTEAFF
>many|TRBV6-1|TRBD1|TRBJ2-1
TGTGCCAGCAGCCGACAGGGGAGCGATGAGCAGTTCTTC
CASSRQGSDEQFF
>many|TRBV12-3/TRBV12-4|.|TRBJ1-1
TGTGCCAGCAGTTTTCTAGGACACAAAATTGAAGCTTTCTTT
CASSFLGHKIEAFF